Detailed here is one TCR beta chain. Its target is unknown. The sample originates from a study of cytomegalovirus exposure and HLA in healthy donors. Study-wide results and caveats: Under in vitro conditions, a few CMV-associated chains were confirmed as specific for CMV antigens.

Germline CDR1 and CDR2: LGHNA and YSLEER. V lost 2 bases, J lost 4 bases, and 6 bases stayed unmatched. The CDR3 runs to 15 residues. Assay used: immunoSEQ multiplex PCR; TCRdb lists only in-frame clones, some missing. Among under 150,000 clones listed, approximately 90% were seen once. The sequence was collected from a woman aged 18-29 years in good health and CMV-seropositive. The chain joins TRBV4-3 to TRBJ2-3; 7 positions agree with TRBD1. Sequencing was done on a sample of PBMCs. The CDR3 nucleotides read TGCGCCAGCAGCCAAAACAGGGGATTAGCAGATACGCAGTATTTT. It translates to CASSQNRGLADTQYF.